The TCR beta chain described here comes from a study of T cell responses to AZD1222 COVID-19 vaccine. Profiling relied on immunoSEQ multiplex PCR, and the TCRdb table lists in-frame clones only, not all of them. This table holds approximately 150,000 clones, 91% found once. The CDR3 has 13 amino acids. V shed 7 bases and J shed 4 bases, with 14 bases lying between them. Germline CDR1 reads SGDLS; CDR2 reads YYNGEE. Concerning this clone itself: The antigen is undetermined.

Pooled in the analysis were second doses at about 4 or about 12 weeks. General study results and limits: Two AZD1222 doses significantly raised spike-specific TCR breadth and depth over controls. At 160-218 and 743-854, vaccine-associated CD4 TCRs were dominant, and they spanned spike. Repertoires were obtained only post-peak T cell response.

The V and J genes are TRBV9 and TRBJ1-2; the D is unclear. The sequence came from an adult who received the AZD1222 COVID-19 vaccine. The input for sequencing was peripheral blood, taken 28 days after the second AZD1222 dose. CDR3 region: CASGPVGSYGYTF. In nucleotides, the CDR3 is TGTGCCAGCGGTCCCGTGGGCTCCTATGGCTACACCTTC.